The rows below give T cell receptor beta chains drawn from one sample of a study of T cell repertoires in cytomegalovirus infection. TCRdb processed the reads anew with MiXCR; each CDR3 protein has one entry. The table has roughly 230,000 distinct CDR3 sequences, 17% seen once; the top ten hold around half. The sequencing sample was made of CD8+ T cells from PBMCs. Receptor source: a human donor in good health (CMV status not recorded). Some clones in this sample may be carry-over from other donors' samples. Both conserved end residues are part of each CDR3. D genes are given only for firm matches. Some rows have no size entry. The others give once, few or many, or a class for an expanded clone.

D gene,V gene,J gene,clone size,CDR3 protein,CDR3 DNA
.,TRBV6-4,TRBJ2-5,.,CASSSFEGETQYF,TGTGCCAGCAGCTCATTTGAGGGTGAGACCCAGTACTTC
.,TRBV27,TRBJ1-1,many,CASSQIGSGGGLTEAFF,TGTGCCAGCAGTCAAATAGGGAGTGGGGGAGGTTTAACTGAAGCTTTCTTT
TRBD2,TRBV27,TRBJ2-1,.,CASRVSGGNNNEQFF,TGTGCCAGCAGGGTGTCGGGGGGGAATAACAATGAGCAGTTCTTC
.,TRBV7-8,TRBJ2-7,.,CASSLALGIEQYF,TGTGCCAGCAGCTTGGCCCTCGGCATCGAGCAGTACTTC
.,TRBV4-3,TRBJ2-7,.,CASSLGRDTGVGAYEQYF,TGCGCCAGCAGCCTAGGGCGGGACACAGGGGTCGGGGCCTACGAGCAGTACTTC
TRBD1,TRBV13,TRBJ2-3,few,CASSSRDSSTDTQYF,TGTGCCAGCAGCTCCCGGGACAGCAGCACAGATACGCAGTATTTT
.,TRBV15,TRBJ1-6,once,CATSRGGQSLNSPLHF,TGTGCCACCAGCAGAGGCGGACAGTCCCTAAATTCACCCCTCCACTTT
TRBD1,TRBV20-1,TRBJ1-5,few,CSEDREGSNQPQHF,TGCAGTGAAGACAGGGAAGGGAGCAATCAGCCCCAGCATTTT
.,TRBV25-1,TRBJ1-2,many,CASSHGTELNYGYTF,TGTGCCAGCAGCCATGGGACGGAACTTAACTATGGCTACACCTTC
TRBD2,TRBV11-2,TRBJ2-5,.,CASSLGASGGPQETQYF,TGTGCCAGCAGCTTAGGTGCCAGCGGGGGGCCACAAGAGACCCAGTACTTC
.,TRBV19,TRBJ2-1,.,CASSTELWGGLINEQFF,TGTGCCAGTAGTACGGAACTTTGGGGGGGGCTGATTAATGAGCAGTTCTTC
TRBD1,TRBV7-6,TRBJ2-7,many,CASSLGGTGPYEQYF,TGTGCCAGCAGCTTAGGGGGGACAGGTCCCTACGAGCAGTACTTC
.,TRBV6-2/TRBV6-3,TRBJ1-1,few,CASSFVGAEAFF,TGTGCCAGCAGTTTCGTGGGGGCTGAAGCTTTCTTT
.,TRBV5-6,TRBJ1-6,.,CASSLTPGFVYNSPLHF,TGTGCCAGCAGCCTAACGCCGGGATTTGTCTATAATTCACCCCTCCACTTT
TRBD1,TRBV7-8,TRBJ2-7,many,CASSLGGDRGWYEQYF,TGTGCCAGCAGCTTAGGGGGGGACAGGGGTTGGTACGAGCAGTACTTC
.,TRBV18,TRBJ1-2,.,CASSPTDEGWGYTF,TGTGCCAGCTCACCCACCGACGAAGGGTGGGGCTACACCTTC
.,TRBV12-3/TRBV12-4,TRBJ2-7,many,CASSSTTGYDEQYF,TGTGCCAGCAGTTCCACTACAGGGTATGACGAGCAGTACTTC
.,TRBV12-3/TRBV12-4,TRBJ1-5,.,CASSFGYNQPQHF,TGTGCCAGCAGTTTTGGATACAATCAGCCCCAGCATTTT
.,TRBV10-2,TRBJ2-7,few,CASTLDDRSSYEQYF,TGCGCCAGCACCCTCGACGACCGGAGCTCCTACGAGCAGTACTTC
.,TRBV7-9,TRBJ2-7,few,CASSLSEYEQYF,TGTGCCAGCAGCTTATCTGAATACGAGCAGTACTTC
TRBD1,TRBV4-3,TRBJ2-5,.,CASSKGQGETQYF,TGCGCCAGCAGCAAAGGACAGGGGGAGACCCAGTACTTC
.,TRBV19,TRBJ2-7,few,CASSIGTSYEQYF,TGTGCCAGTAGTATCGGGACCAGCTACGAGCAGTACTTC
.,TRBV7-8,TRBJ1-3,many,CASSLVALSGNTIYF,TGTGCCAGCAGCTTAGTGGCGCTTTCTGGAAACACCATATATTTT
.,TRBV4-1,TRBJ2-1,many,CASSPSEGRGDEQFF,TGCGCCAGCAGCCCAAGTGAGGGGCGAGGGGATGAGCAGTTCTTC